This entry is about one T cell receptor (beta chain). There is no known antigen for this receptor. There are no base qualities to consult, and no much larger clone falls within one base. This entry comes from a study of T cell changes during pregnancy in multiple sclerosis (dated by TCRdb to 2018 to 2020). The study in broad terms: In women with multiple sclerosis, the researchers looked at how the T cell repertoire shifted as pregnancy progressed.

The library was built by means of the immunoSEQ multiplex PCR assay. TCRdb mirrors the immuneACCESS table, restricted to in-frame sequences. Some clones are absent from its copies; in checked studies, under half trace to an unresolved V gene, and the reason for the others is unknown. The sample records 40,000 to 60,000 clones, around 90% of which are singletons. The biggest ten clones account for approximately 1.4% of the sample. Trimming accounts for 3 bases at V and 4 bases at J, while the number of junction bases matched to no gene is 5. Reading the germline V gene gives CDR1 KGHSH and CDR2 LQKENI. From cysteine to phenylalanine, the CDR3 is 16 amino acids long. Just CDR3 DNA is preserved here, 48 bases in frame from base 1.

This chain joins TRBV18 to TRBJ2-1, with 11 junctional bases fitting TRBD2. The source of this sequence is a female donor in good health, enrolled as a control in a pregnancy study. The sample was peripheral blood, taken in the first trimester of pregnancy. The CDR3 region reads CASSPAGTSGYNEQFF. The DNA reads TGTGCCAGCTCACCTGCCGGGACTAGCGGATACAATGAGCAGTTCTTC. The reference TRBV18 and TRBJ2-1 proteins fill in what lies around the CDR3, so the full variable domain reads NAGVMQNPRHLVRRRGQEARLRCSPMKGHSHVYWYRQLPEEGLKFMVYLQKENIIDESGMPKERFSAEFPKEGPSILRIQQVVRGDSAAYFCASSPAGTSGYNEQFFGPGTRLTVL.